This TCR beta chain appears in the sequencing data of a study of blood T cell repertoires in COVID-19. The CDR3 sequence is 12 residues long. The V end was cut by 5 bases, the J end by 7 bases, with 10 bases between. Assay used: immunoSEQ multiplex PCR; TCRdb lists only in-frame clones, some missing. The sample has about 85,000 clones, 87% seen once. The chain joins TRBV12-3 or TRBV12-4 to TRBJ2-3; perhaps TRBD2 as D (5 bases). The sequence was collected from a man in his fifties or sixties with acute or convalescent COVID-19. Sequenced: peripheral blood. The DNA of the CDR3 is TGTGCCAGCAGTGGGCCCGGGAATACGCAGTATTTT. This gives the protein CASSGPGNTQYF.